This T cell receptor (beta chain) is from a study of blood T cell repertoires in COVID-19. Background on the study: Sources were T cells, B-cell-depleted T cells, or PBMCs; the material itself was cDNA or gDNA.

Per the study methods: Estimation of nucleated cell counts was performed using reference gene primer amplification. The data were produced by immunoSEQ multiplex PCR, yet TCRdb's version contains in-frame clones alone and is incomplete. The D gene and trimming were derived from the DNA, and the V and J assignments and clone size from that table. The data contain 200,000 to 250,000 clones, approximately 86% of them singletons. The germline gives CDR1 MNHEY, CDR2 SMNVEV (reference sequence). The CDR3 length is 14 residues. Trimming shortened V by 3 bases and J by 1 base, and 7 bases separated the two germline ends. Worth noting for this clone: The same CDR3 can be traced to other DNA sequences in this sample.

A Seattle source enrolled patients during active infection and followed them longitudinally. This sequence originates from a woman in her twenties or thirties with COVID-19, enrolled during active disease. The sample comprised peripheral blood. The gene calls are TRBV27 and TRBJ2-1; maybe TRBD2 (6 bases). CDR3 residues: CASSLGGSYNEQFF. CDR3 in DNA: TGTGCCAGCAGTTTGGGGGGTTCCTACAATGAGCAGTTCTTC.